This paragraph covers one T cell receptor beta chain sequence. The antigen is unknown. This entry is derived from a study of T-cell memory formation after mild COVID-19. Across the whole study: TCR clusters largely stayed donor specific. Whole-study findings and limits: Several responding clones turned up in pre-infection memory, indicating that cross-reactive memory may have taken part.

TCRdb reanalysed the 5' RACE reads using MiXCR and keeps one entry per CDR3 protein. Of almost 250,000 distinct CDR3 sequences detected, less than 20% appear once; the ten largest clones hold approximately 2.1%. This CDR3 contains 14 residues. V was clipped by 5 bases and J by 4 bases, with 12 bases between them. Germline lookup yields CDR1 LNHDA and CDR2 SQIVND (reference sequence). This chain links TRBV19 with TRBJ1-5; possibly TRBD1 for D (6 bases). The specimen was PBMCs or a T cell subset sorted from them (not recorded which). This clonotype was obtained from an adult woman who had mild COVID-19 (a few samples of this study predate the infection). Cell type and time point are not known. The CDR3 protein is CASSFQQGNQPQHF. For the CDR3, the DNA is TGTGCCAGTAGTTTTCAACAGGGAAATCAGCCCCAGCATTTT.